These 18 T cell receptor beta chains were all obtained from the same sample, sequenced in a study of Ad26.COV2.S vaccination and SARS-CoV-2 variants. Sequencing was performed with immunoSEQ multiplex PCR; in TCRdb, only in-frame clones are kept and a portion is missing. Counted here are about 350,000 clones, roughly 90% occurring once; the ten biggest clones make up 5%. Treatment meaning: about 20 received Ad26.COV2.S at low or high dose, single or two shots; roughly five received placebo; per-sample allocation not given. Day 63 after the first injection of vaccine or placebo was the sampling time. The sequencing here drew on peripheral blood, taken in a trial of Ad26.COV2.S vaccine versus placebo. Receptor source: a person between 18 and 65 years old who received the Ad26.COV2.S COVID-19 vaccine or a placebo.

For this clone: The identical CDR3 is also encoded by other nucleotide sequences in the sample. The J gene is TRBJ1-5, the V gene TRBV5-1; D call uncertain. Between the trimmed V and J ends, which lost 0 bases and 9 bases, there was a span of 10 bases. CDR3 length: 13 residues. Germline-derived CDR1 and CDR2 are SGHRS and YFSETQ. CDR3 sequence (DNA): TGCGCCAGCAGCTTGGATGGCACCGGGCCCCAGCATTTT. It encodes CASSLDGTGPQHF. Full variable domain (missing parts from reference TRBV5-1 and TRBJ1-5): KAGVTQTPRYLIKTRGQQVTLSCSPISGHRSVSWYQQTPGQGLQFLFEYFSETQRNKGNFPGRFSGRQFSNSRSEMNVSTLELGDSALYLCASSLDGTGPQHFGDGTRLSIL.

CDR3 in DNA: TGTGCCAGTAGTATTTTGAGGTACGAGCAGTACTTC. This codes for CASSILRYEQYF. This chain joins TRBV19 and TRBJ2-7; D gene unclear. Trimming removed 3 bases at V and 4 bases at J, with 7 bases between. The CDR3 loop spans 12 amino acids. CDR1 and CDR2 from the germline V gene are LNHDA and SQIVND (reference sequence).

In DNA, the CDR3 is TGTGCCAGCAGCCACCTACAGGGCGTCGACTATGGCTACACCTTC. Translated, it gives CASSHLQGVDYGYTF. The rearrangement links TRBV4-2 to TRBJ1-2, with D tentatively TRBD1 (6 bases). CDR3 size: 15 residues. The V gene lost 3 bases and the J gene lost 3 bases, with 14 bases spanning the gap. The V gene's germline CDR1 is LGHNA and CDR2 YNFKEQ.

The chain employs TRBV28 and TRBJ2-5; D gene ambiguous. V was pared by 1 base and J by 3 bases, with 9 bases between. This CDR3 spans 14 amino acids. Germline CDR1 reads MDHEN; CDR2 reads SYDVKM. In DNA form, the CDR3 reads TGTGCCAGCAGTTTATTGATGGCAGAAGAGACCCAGTACTTC. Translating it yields CASSLLMAEETQYF.

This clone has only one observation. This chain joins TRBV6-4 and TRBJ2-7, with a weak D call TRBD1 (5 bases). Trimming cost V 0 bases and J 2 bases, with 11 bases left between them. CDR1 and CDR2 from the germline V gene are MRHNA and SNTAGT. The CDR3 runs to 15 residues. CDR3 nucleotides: TGTGCCAGCAGTGACTCTCCGACAGAACCCTACGAGCAGTACTTC. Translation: CASSDSPTEPYEQYF.

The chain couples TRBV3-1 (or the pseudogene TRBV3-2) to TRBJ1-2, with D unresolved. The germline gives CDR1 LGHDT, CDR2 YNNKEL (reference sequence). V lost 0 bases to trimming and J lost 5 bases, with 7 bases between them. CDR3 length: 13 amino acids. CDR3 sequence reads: CASSQERRYGYTF. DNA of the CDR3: TGTGCCAGCAGCCAAGAGCGCAGATATGGCTACACCTTC.

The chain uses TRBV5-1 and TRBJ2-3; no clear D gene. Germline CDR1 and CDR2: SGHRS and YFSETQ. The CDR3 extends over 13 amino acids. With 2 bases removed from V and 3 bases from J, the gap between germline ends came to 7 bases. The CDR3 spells CASSFAVTDTQYF. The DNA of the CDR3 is TGCGCCAGCAGCTTTGCCGTAACAGATACGCAGTATTTT.

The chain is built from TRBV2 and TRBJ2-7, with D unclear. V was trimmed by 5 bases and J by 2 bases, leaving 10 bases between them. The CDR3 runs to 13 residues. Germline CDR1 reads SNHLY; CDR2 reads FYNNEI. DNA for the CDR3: TGTGCCAGCAGTCTCACCGGAGCCTACGAGCAGTACTTC. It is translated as CASSLTGAYEQYF.

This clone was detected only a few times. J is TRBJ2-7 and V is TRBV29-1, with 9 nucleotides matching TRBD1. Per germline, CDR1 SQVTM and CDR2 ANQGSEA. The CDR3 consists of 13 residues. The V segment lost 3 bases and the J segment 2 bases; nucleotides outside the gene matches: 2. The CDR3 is CSVEGQGTYEQYF. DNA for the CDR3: TGCAGCGTTGAGGGACAGGGAACCTACGAGCAGTACTTC.

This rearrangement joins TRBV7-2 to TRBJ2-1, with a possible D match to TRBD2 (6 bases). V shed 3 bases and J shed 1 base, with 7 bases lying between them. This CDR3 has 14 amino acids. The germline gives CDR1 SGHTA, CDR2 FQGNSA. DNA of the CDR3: TGTGCCAGCAGCTTGGAGGGATCCTACAATGAGCAGTTCTTC. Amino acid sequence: CASSLEGSYNEQFF.

CDR3 region: CASSPPLNSEYEQYF. CDR3 DNA: TGTGCCAGCAGCCCCCCCCTGAATAGTGAGTACGAGCAGTACTTC. This chain uses TRBV7-9 with TRBJ2-7; D uncertain. Germline loops: CDR1 SEHNR, CDR2 FQNEAQ (reference sequence). The V and J ends lost 5 bases and 4 bases respectively, with 18 bases between them. This CDR3 comprises 15 residues.

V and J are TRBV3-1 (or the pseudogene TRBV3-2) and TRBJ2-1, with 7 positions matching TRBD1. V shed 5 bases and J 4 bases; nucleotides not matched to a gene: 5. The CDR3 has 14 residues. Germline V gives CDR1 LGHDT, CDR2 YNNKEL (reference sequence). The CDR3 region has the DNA TGTGCCAGCAGCAGCCGGGACAGATACAATGAGCAGTTCTTC. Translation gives CASSSRDRYNEQFF.

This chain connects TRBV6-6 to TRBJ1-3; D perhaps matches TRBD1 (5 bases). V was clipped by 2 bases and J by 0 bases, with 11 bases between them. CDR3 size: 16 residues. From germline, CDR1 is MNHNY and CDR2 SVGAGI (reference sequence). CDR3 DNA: TGTGCCAGCAGTTACGTGGGGGAGTCCTCTGGAAACACCATATATTTT. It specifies CASSYVGESSGNTIYF.

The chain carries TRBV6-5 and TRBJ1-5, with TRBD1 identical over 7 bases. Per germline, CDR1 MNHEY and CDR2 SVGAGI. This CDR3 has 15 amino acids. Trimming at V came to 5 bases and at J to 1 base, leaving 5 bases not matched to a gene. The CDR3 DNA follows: TGTGCCAGCAGTAAGGACAGGCTAAGCAATCAGCCCCAGCATTTT. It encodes CASSKDRLSNQPQHF.

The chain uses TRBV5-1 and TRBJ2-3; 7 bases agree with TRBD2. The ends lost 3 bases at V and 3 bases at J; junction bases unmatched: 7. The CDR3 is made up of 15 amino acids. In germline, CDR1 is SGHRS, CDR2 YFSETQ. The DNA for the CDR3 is TGCGCCAGCAGCTCCCGGGGGGAGAGGACAGATACGCAGTATTTT. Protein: CASSSRGERTDTQYF.

As DNA, the CDR3 is TGTGCCAGCAGTTACGGACAGGTAAATGAGCAGTTCTTC. Translated, it gives CASSYGQVNEQFF. This chain connects TRBV6-6 to TRBJ2-1; 7 bases fit TRBD1. This CDR3 has 13 amino acids. CDR1 and CDR2 from the germline V gene are MNHNY and SVGAGI (reference sequence). Unmatched junction bases numbered 2, after V lost 2 bases and J lost 7 bases.

As DNA, the CDR3 is TGCGCCAGCAGCTTGGATCCGCATCAGCCCCAGCATTTT. Amino acids: CASSLDPHQPQHF. The rearrangement joins TRBV5-1 to TRBJ1-5; D is uncertain. V was clipped by 0 bases and J by 5 bases, with 6 bases between them. The CDR3 totals 13 residues. The V gene's germline CDR1 is SGHRS and CDR2 YFSETQ.

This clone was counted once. The CDR3 coding sequence is TGTGCCAGCAGGGGCAGGGGCATGACTGAAGCTTTCTTT. Its translation is CASRGRGMTEAFF. The V gene is TRBV7-8, the J gene TRBJ1-1, with a tentative D call TRBD1 (6 bases). Germline loops: CDR1 SGHVS, CDR2 FQNEAQ. Trimming pared 6 bases from V and 5 bases from J, leaving 13 bases between. The CDR3 runs to 13 residues.